These T cell receptor beta chains were read from a single sample in a study of T cells in Graves' hyperthyroidism and ophthalmopathy. Using its own MiXCR run on the multiplex PCR reads, TCRdb lists one record per CDR3 protein. The sample has fewer than 750,000 distinct CDR3 sequences, over 12% seen once. The sample was blood. These receptor sequences come from a woman in her forties with Graves' ophthalmopathy. Each CDR3 is given with its conserved first and last residue. D genes are given only for firm matches. A clone size is listed for some rows: how often the clone was seen (once, few, many), or a class if it is expanded.

D gene | J gene | clone size | V gene | CDR3 DNA | CDR3 protein
. | TRBJ1-2 | . | TRBV7-8 | TGTGCCAGCAGCGGATACAGGGATGGTGGCTACACCTTC | CASSGYRDGGYTF
. | TRBJ2-2 | few | TRBV6-5 | TGTGCCAGCAGTTATATTCCGGGCGGGGAGCTGTTTTTT | CASSYIPGGELFF
TRBD1 | TRBJ1-2 | many | TRBV12-3/TRBV12-4 | TGTGCCAGCAGTCCGCGGACAGGGGAGGTTGGCGGCTACACCTTC | CASSPRTGEVGGYTF
. | TRBJ2-7 | many | TRBV30 | TGTGCCTGGAGTGAGTCTTTCTACGAGCAGTACTTC | CAWSESFYEQYF
TRBD1 | TRBJ2-7 | many | TRBV7-2 | TGTGCCAGCAGCCTACCCCGACAGGGGCAGTACTTC | CASSLPRQGQYF
. | TRBJ2-7 | many | TRBV7-2 | TGTGCCAGCAGCTTAAGCCCAGTCCTCTCCTACGAGCAGTACTTC | CASSLSPVLSYEQYF
TRBD2 | TRBJ2-7 | . | TRBV6-1 | TGTGCCAGCAGTGAGGGGATAGCGGGAGACTACGAGCAGTACTTC | CASSEGIAGDYEQYF
. | TRBJ1-5 | many | TRBV6-5 | TGTGCCAGCTCATCAGGGGCAGGTCAGCCCCAGCATTTT | CASSSGAGQPQHF
TRBD1 | TRBJ1-2 | many | TRBV5-1 | TGCGCCAGCAGCTTGGCCGGGACAGGGGATCAGGATGGCTACACCTTC | CASSLAGTGDQDGYTF
. | TRBJ2-7 | many | TRBV20-1 | TGCAGTGCTAGGGCCCCTGTGGGCAGCTACGAGCAGTACTTC | CSARAPVGSYEQYF
TRBD1 | TRBJ1-2 | . | TRBV12-3/TRBV12-4 | TGTGCCAGCAGTTTAACACGAGGACAGGGGGCAGACTATGGCTACACCTTC | CASSLTRGQGADYGYTF
. | TRBJ1-2 | many | TRBV11-2 | TGTGCCAGCAGCCCGCCGGACCCCGCCTCTTCAAATGGCTACACCTTC | CASSPPDPASSNGYTF
. | TRBJ2-3 | many | TRBV24-1 | TGTGCCACCAGTGATTTTTTCAGGGGTGCAGATACGCAGTATTTT | CATSDFFRGADTQYF
. | TRBJ2-7 | many | TRBV20-1 | TGCAGTGCTAGATCCCCGGCGCGAACCGAGTTCTACGAGCAGTACTTC | CSARSPARTEFYEQYF
TRBD1 | TRBJ1-3 | few | TRBV7-2 | TGTGCCAGCAGCTTAGAGGGGGCAGACACCATATATTTT | CASSLEGADTIYF
. | TRBJ1-1 | . | TRBV3-1 | TGTGCCAGCAGCCTGATAAGGGGCGTAGGGGGCACTGAAGCTTTCTTT | CASSLIRGVGGTEAFF
. | TRBJ1-1 | many | TRBV7-9 | TGTGCCAGCAGTCCCCCGGTCTCGAACACTGAAGCTTTCTTT | CASSPPVSNTEAFF